This T cell receptor beta chain was documented in a study of CD8 T cells in ankylosing spondylitis listed by TCRdb under 2017. Regarding the complete study: The study profiled T cell receptor beta repertoires in healthy donors and ankylosing spondylitis patients to find disease-linked TCR variants. The full study cohort was made up of 25 ankylosing spondylitis patients and 108 healthy donors. Peripheral blood was sampled, and synovial fluid was additionally collected from ankylosing spondylitis patients. What the research found in general, with its limitations: A CD8+ phenotype was shown by the disease-linked clones, which were found at relatively low frequencies in peripheral blood. Some TCR beta motif variants had previously been reported in synovial fluid and blood of reactive arthritis patients, which suggested common disease-initiation mechanisms. A TCR beta motif of several highly homologous amino acid variants appeared characteristic of blood from ankylosing spondylitis patients. Significant enrichment of the disease-linked clones was reported in matched synovial fluid samples from ankylosing spondylitis patients.

On this clonotype itself: Its recognized antigen is unknown. Base quality data are lacking; no much larger clone is found one base away.

The listed sequencing device is Illumina HiSeq 2500. TCR beta libraries were prepared by quantitative 5'-RACE with molecular barcodes. The published analysis was carried out like this. A new computational method based on a probabilistic model of VDJ rearrangement was used to identify disease-linked TCR variants. The raw public reads went through TCRdb reprocessing: fastp at Q25, MiXCR clone calling, in-frame beta chains kept. Every CDR3 protein is listed once, alongside the most common genes and DNA of its rows. For this entry, the V and J calls and clone size follow TCRdb and not the study's own pipeline. This sample lists fewer than 400,000 distinct CDR3 sequences; around 20% were detected once. The ten top clones hold 16% of the sample. CDR1 is given as ENHRY and CDR2 as SYGVKD, both from the germline V gene. The CDR3 measures 14 amino acids from cysteine to phenylalanine. The retained sequence is limited to the CDR3, 42 bases, with the frame set at the first base. Germline trimming amounts to 0 bases on V and 5 bases on J, with 3 as the count of junction bases outside the gene matches.

The clonotype comes from a male donor with ankylosing spondylitis. Recombination joined TRBV10-3 with TRBJ2-5; 7 central bases correspond to TRBD1. The source material was blood, either unsorted or a sorted T cell fraction (not recorded which). The CDR3 loop reads CAISESTGSETQYF. The nucleotide sequence reads TGTGCCATCAGTGAGTCGACAGGGTCGGAGACCCAGTACTTC.